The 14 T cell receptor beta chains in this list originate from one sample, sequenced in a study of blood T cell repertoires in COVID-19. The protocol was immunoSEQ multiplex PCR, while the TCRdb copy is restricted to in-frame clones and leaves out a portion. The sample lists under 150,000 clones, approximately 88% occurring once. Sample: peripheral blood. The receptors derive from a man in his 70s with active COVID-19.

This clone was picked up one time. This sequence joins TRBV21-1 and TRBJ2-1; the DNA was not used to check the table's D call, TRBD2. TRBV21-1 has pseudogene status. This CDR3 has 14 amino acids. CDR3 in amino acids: CASSKCSELNEQFF. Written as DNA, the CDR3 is TGTGCCAGCAGCAAATGCTCCGAGCTGAATGAGCAGTTCTTC.

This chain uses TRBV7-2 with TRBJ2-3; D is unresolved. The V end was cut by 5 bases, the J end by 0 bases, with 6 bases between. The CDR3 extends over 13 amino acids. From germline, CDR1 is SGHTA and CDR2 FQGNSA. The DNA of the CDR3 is TGTGCCAGCAGCCCCGTGAGCACAGATACGCAGTATTTT. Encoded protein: CASSPVSTDTQYF.

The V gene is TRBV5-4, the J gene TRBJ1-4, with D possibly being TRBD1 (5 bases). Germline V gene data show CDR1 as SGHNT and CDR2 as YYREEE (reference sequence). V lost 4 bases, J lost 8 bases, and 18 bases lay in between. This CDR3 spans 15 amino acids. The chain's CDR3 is CASSIRGGAGEKLFF. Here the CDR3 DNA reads TGTGCCAGCAGCATCCGGGGTGGGGCGGGGGAAAAACTGTTTTTT.

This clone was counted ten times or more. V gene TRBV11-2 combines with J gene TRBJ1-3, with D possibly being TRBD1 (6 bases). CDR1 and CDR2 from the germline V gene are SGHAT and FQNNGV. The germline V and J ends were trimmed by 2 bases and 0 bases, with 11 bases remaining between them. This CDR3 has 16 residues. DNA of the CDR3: TGTGCCAGCAGCTTAACTCCACAGGGCTCTGGAAACACCATATATTTT. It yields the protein CASSLTPQGSGNTIYF.

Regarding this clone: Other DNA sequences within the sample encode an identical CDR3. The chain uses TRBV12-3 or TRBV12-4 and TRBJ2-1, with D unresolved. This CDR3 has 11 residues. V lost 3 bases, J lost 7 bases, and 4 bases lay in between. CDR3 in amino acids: CASSLRNEQFF. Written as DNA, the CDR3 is TGTGCCAGCAGTTTGAGGAATGAGCAGTTCTTC.

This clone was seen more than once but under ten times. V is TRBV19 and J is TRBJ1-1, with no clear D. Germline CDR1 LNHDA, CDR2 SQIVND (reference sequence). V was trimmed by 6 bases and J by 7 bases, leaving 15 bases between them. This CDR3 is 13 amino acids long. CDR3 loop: CASRLSDKLEAFF. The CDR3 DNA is TGTGCCAGTAGGTTGAGTGACAAGCTTGAAGCTTTCTTT. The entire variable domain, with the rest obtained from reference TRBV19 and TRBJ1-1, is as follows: DGGITQSPKYLFRKEGQNVTLSCEQNLNHDAMYWYRQDPGQGLRLIYYSQIVNDFQKGDIAEGYSVSREKKESFPLTVTSAQKNPTAFYLCASRLSDKLEAFFGQGTRLTVV.

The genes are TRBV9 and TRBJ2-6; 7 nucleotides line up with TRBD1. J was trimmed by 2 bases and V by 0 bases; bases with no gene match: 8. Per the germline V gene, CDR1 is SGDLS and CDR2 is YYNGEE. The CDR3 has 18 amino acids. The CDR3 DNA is TGTGCCAGCAGCGTAGGTGCAAGGGGGCTGACTGGGGCCAACGTCCTGACTTTC. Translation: CASSVGARGLTGANVLTF. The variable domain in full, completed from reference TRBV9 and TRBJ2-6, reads DSGVTQTPKHLITATGQRVTLRCSPRSGDLSVYWYQQSLDQGLQFLIQYYNGEERAKGNILERFSAQQFPDLHSELNLSSLELGDSALYFCASSVGARGLTGANVLTFGAGSRLTVL.

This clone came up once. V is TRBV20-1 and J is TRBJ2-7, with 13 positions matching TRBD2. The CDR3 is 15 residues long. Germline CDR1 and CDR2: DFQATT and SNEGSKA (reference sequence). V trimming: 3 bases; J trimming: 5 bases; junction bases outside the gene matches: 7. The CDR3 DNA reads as TGCAGTGCTAGTGCTACGACTAGCGGGAGGAACGAGCAGTACTTC. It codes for CSASATTSGRNEQYF.

The CDR3: CASSSFPRENSNQPQHF. The CDR3 DNA is TGTGCCAGCAGCTCCTTCCCCAGGGAAAACAGCAATCAGCCCCAGCATTTT. This rearrangement joins TRBV21-1 to TRBJ1-5; the table's D call, TRBD1, was not checked against the DNA. TRBV21-1 is described as a pseudogene. This CDR3 spans 17 amino acids.

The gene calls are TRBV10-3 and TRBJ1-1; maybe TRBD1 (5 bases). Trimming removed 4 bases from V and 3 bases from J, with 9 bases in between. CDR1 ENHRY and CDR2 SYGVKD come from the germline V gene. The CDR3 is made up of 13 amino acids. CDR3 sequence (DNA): TGTGCCATCAGTGGCGGAGGGGACACTGAAGCTTTCTTT. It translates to CAISGGGDTEAFF.

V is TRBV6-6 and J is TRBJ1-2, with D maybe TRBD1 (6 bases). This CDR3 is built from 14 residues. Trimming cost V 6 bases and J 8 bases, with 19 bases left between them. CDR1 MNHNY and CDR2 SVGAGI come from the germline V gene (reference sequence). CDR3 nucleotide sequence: TGTGCCAGCAGCCCGGGTGGGGGGGCGCAGGGCTACACCTTC. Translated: CASSPGGGAQGYTF.

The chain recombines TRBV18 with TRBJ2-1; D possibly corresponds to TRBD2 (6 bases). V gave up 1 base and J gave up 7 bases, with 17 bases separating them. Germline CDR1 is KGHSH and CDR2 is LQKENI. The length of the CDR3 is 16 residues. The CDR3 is CASSPRRSSEGNEQFF. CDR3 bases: TGTGCCAGCTCACCACGGCGGTCTAGCGAGGGGAATGAGCAGTTCTTC.

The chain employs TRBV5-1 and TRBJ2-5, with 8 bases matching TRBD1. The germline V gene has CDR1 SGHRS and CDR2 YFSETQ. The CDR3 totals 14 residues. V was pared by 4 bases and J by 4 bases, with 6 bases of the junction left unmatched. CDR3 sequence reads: CASSIGQGVETQYF. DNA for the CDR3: TGCGCCAGCAGCATCGGACAGGGTGTAGAGACCCAGTACTTC.

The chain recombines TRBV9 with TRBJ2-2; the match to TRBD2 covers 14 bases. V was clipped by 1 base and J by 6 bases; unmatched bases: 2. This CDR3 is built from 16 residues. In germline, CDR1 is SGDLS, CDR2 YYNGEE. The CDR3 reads CASSVLTSGRAGELFF. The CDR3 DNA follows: TGTGCCAGCAGCGTATTGACTAGCGGGAGGGCCGGGGAGCTGTTTTTT.